These 32 T cell receptor beta chains were sequenced from one sample in a study of cytomegalovirus exposure and HLA in healthy donors. The PCR made use of 60 Vbeta and 13 Jbeta primers. Generated by immunoSEQ multiplex PCR, the TCRdb table keeps only in-frame clones and is missing some. In the table there are about 69,000 clones, 74% of which are singletons. The sequenced material came from PBMCs. The receptors originated from a woman aged 55-70 years in good health and CMV-seropositive.

The V and J genes are TRBV4-2 and TRBJ1-2; possible D gene TRBD1, 5 bases. V shed 0 bases and J shed 6 bases, with 11 bases lying between them. From germline, CDR1 is LGHNA and CDR2 YNFKEQ. CDR3 length: 14 amino acids. The DNA of the CDR3 is TGTGCCAGCAGCCAAGACAGGGCTTTCGATGGCTACACCTTC. This translates into CASSQDRAFDGYTF.

The chain employs TRBV13 and TRBJ2-3; 8 positions match TRBD1. Losses at the gene ends were 0 bases for V and 5 bases for J; bases not matched to a gene: 7. Germline CDR1 PRHDT, CDR2 FYEKMQ (reference sequence). There are 16 residues in the CDR3. The CDR3 bases are TGTGCCAGCAGCTTAGGCCTCGGGACAGGAGGAGATACGCAGTATTTT. It yields the protein CASSLGLGTGGDTQYF. The full variable domain, rest sourced from reference TRBV13 and TRBJ2-3, is AAGVIQSPRHLIKEKRETATLKCYPIPRHDTVYWYQQGPGQDPQFLISFYEKMQSDKGSIPDRFSAQQFSDYHSELNMSSLELGDSALYFCASSLGLGTGGDTQYFGPGTRLTVL.

This clone has just one count. This chain connects TRBV5-6 to TRBJ2-1; 7 bases are a match to TRBD1. This CDR3 is 16 amino acids long. Trimming removed 0 bases from V and 6 bases from J; junction bases left unmatched: 9. Germline assignment: CDR1 SGHDT and CDR2 YYEEEE. The CDR3 bases are TGTGCCAGCAGCTTGGGAGCCATGGGACAGAGCAATGAGCAGTTCTTC. Translation: CASSLGAMGQSNEQFF.

This sequence joins TRBV9 and TRBJ2-7; maybe TRBD1 (6 bases). This CDR3 comprises 14 residues. With 0 bases removed from V and 1 base from J, the gap between germline ends came to 8 bases. CDR1 SGDLS and CDR2 YYNGEE come from the germline V gene. The CDR3 nucleotides read TGTGCCAGCAGCGTAGGACAGGCTTCCTACGAGCAGTACTTC. It specifies CASSVGQASYEQYF. Full variable domain (remainder filled in from reference TRBV9 and TRBJ2-7): DSGVTQTPKHLITATGQRVTLRCSPRSGDLSVYWYQQSLDQGLQFLIQYYNGEERAKGNILERFSAQQFPDLHSELNLSSLELGDSALYFCASSVGQASYEQYFGPGTRLTVT.

This clone was recorded a few times. The chain links TRBV10-3 to TRBJ1-2; a possible D gene is TRBD1 (6 bases). V shed 6 bases and J shed 8 bases, with 13 bases lying between them. There are 12 residues in the CDR3. Germline CDR1 reads ENHRY; CDR2 reads SYGVKD. CDR3 DNA sequence: TGTGCCATCAGAGGGACATTGGAGGGCTACACCTTC. Amino acid sequence: CAIRGTLEGYTF.

V is TRBV5-4 and J is TRBJ1-2; D may be TRBD1 (6 bases). V was clipped by 4 bases and J by 2 bases, with 12 bases between them. The CDR3 has 14 amino acids. Germline values: CDR1 SGHNT, CDR2 YYREEE (reference sequence). CDR3 residues: CASSPGAENYGYTF. CDR3 in DNA: TGTGCCAGCAGCCCAGGGGCGGAGAACTATGGCTACACCTTC.

The CDR3 loop reads CATSRGASGFTHTQYF. The CDR3 coding sequence is TGTGCCACCAGCAGAGGGGCTAGCGGCTTCACTCATACGCAGTATTTT. The V and J genes are TRBV15 and TRBJ2-3, with 7 bases matching TRBD2. This CDR3 spans 16 amino acids. The V gene's germline CDR1 is LNHNV and CDR2 YYDKDF (reference sequence). V gave up 1 base and J gave up 7 bases; unmatched junction bases: 11.

The CDR3 region is CAIREEGSSNQPQHF. The CDR3, as DNA: TGTGCCATCAGAGAAGAGGGAAGTAGCAATCAGCCCCAGCATTTT. This chain uses TRBV10-3 with TRBJ1-5; D is undetermined. The CDR3 has 15 amino acids. The ends were cut back, 6 bases at V and 0 bases at J, with 12 bases in the middle. CDR1 and CDR2 (germline): ENHRY, SYGVKD.

The CDR3 loop is CASSFVDYGYTF. The CDR3 coding sequence is TGTGCCAGCAGCTTCGTAGACTATGGCTACACCTTC. This sequence joins TRBV5-6 and TRBJ1-2, with unresolved D. Germline CDR1 is SGHDT and CDR2 is YYEEEE. This CDR3 has 12 amino acids. The V end lost 2 bases, the J end lost 3 bases, and 5 bases lay between the germline ends.

The chain has TRBV30 and TRBJ1-2; D unresolved. CDR3 length: 12 amino acids. Trimming cost V 0 bases and J 6 bases, with 8 bases left between them. Germline V gene data show CDR1 as GTSNPN and CDR2 as SVGIG (reference sequence). CDR3 DNA: TGTGCCTGGAGTGTTCCTCCCCATGGCTACACCTTC. It translates to CAWSVPPHGYTF.

This rearrangement joins TRBV6-1 to TRBJ1-3, with TRBD1 identical over 8 bases. The CDR3 sequence is 14 residues long. Trimming at V came to 4 bases and at J to 7 bases, leaving 6 bases not matched to a gene. Germline V lookup: CDR1 MNHNS, CDR2 SASEGT. The CDR3 sequence: CASSATGGRNTIYF. The CDR3 DNA is TGTGCCAGCAGTGCTACAGGGGGACGGAACACCATATATTTT.

This clone was observed a handful of times. The chain is built from TRBV7-9 and TRBJ2-1; 7 bases are shared with TRBD1. This CDR3 is 15 amino acids long. Germline lookup yields CDR1 SEHNR and CDR2 FQNEAQ (reference sequence). The junction had 10 bases not matched to a gene; V was cut back by 4 bases and J by 7 bases. CDR3 coding DNA: TGTGCCAGCAGCTCAACAGGGGTGAGGTGGAATGAGCAGTTCTTC. This gives the protein CASSSTGVRWNEQFF.

The V and J genes are TRBV6-6 and TRBJ2-2; tentative D call: TRBD1 (5 bases). The CDR3 is made up of 16 amino acids. Trimming left V 11 bases short and J 1 base short, with 20 bases between. Per the germline V gene, CDR1 is MNHNY and CDR2 is SVGAGI (reference sequence). The CDR3 DNA reads as TGTGCCGGGGCAAGGGTGGCGAGTGGGAACACCGGGGAGCTGTTTTTT. Its protein product is CAGARVASGNTGELFF.

This clone was found once. V usage is TRBV10-3 and J usage is TRBJ1-2, with 10 bases identical to TRBD1. CDR1 ENHRY and CDR2 SYGVKD come from the germline V gene. This CDR3 is 15 amino acids long. Trimming cost V 8 bases and J 8 bases; bases outside gene matches: 14. Written as DNA, the CDR3 is TGTGCCATCCGGGACAGGGGTCGGGGAGCCCTGGGCTACACCTTC. Encoded protein: CAIRDRGRGALGYTF.

The chain carries TRBV6-5 and TRBJ2-7, with a possible D match to TRBD2 (5 bases). CDR3 length: 12 residues. The V gene lost 4 bases and the J gene lost 4 bases, with 8 bases spanning the gap. Looked up from germline, CDR1 is MNHEY and CDR2 is SVGAGI. CDR3 loop: CASSFEGYEQYF. CDR3 bases: TGTGCCAGCAGTTTTGAGGGTTACGAGCAGTACTTC.

The chain couples TRBV6-5 to TRBJ2-3; a weak D match, TRBD2 (6 bases). The CDR3 loop spans 15 amino acids. The germline V gene has CDR1 MNHEY and CDR2 SVGAGI. V was clipped by 7 bases and J by 0 bases, with 14 bases between them. The CDR3 reads CASKSSGRSTDTQYF. The CDR3 DNA reads as TGTGCCAGCAAATCCAGCGGGCGGAGCACAGATACGCAGTATTTT.

CDR3 nucleotide sequence: TGTGCCAGCAGTTGGTCGCCGACAGGGAGCTCCTACGAGCAGTACTTC. Translating it yields CASSWSPTGSSYEQYF. The V call is TRBV6-5, the J call TRBJ2-7, with 7 bases fitting TRBD1. Germline values: CDR1 MNHEY, CDR2 SVGAGI. The junction had 9 bases not matched to a gene; V was cut back by 4 bases and J by 0 bases. The CDR3 has 16 amino acids.

J is TRBJ1-2 and V is TRBV7-2; D is uncertain. Deletions cut 1 base from V and 6 bases from J, with 6 bases between. The length of the CDR3 is 12 residues. Looked up from germline, CDR1 is SGHTA and CDR2 is FQGNSA. Written as DNA, the CDR3 is TGTGCCAGCAGCTTAGTAGGAGATGGCTACACCTTC. Protein sequence: CASSLVGDGYTF.

This clone came up once. The chain combines TRBV29-1 with TRBJ2-7, with D maybe TRBD2 (6 bases). This CDR3 region has 11 residues. Trimming pared 4 bases from V and 6 bases from J, leaving 10 bases between. In germline, CDR1 is SQVTM, CDR2 ANQGSEA. CDR3 amino acids: CSVVEGGEQYF. In DNA, the CDR3 is TGCAGCGTTGTGGAGGGAGGCGAGCAGTACTTC.

The J gene is TRBJ2-5, the V gene TRBV14; D is perhaps TRBD2 (5 bases). The germline V and J ends were trimmed by 2 bases and 2 bases, with 15 bases remaining between them. Germline CDR1 and CDR2: SGHDN and FVKESK. The CDR3 is 16 residues long. The CDR3 here is CASSQILGLAQETQYF. CDR3 nucleotides: TGTGCCAGCAGCCAAATCCTTGGGCTAGCTCAAGAGACCCAGTACTTC.

V usage is TRBV9 and J usage is TRBJ1-2, with 7 bases matching TRBD1. J gave up 6 bases and V 5 bases, and 4 bases lay outside the gene matches. The CDR3 contains 12 residues. Germline V lookup: CDR1 SGDLS, CDR2 YYNGEE. DNA of the CDR3: TGTGCCAGCAGGAAAACAGGGGATGGCTACACCTTC. This gives the protein CASRKTGDGYTF.

The genes are TRBV25-1 and TRBJ2-7; TRBD2 agrees at 7 bases. The length of the CDR3 is 16 residues. Trimming took 4 bases from V and 9 from J; bases not matched to a gene: 18. In germline, CDR1 is MGHDK, CDR2 SYGVNS. DNA of the CDR3: TGTGCCAGCAGTGGACCGTTCGGGACTAAAGAAGCCGGGCAGTACTTC. As protein: CASSGPFGTKEAGQYF.

V is TRBV30 and J is TRBJ1-6, with a possible D match to TRBD1 (5 bases). Between the trimmed V and J ends, which lost 5 bases and 0 bases, there was a span of 14 bases. Germline CDR1 is GTSNPN and CDR2 is SVGIG (reference sequence). The CDR3 spans 16 residues. The DNA for the CDR3 is TGTGCCTGGCTAAGAGCCGGGGGCTCCTATAATTCACCCCTCCACTTT. Protein sequence: CAWLRAGGSYNSPLHF.

This sequence joins TRBV5-1 and TRBJ1-2; perhaps TRBD1 as D (6 bases). The CDR3 runs 14 residues. Germline loops: CDR1 SGHRS, CDR2 YFSETQ. The V gene lost 4 bases and the J gene lost 4 bases, with 14 bases spanning the gap. The CDR3 protein is CASSDQTGGYGYTF. The CDR3, as DNA: TGCGCCAGCAGCGACCAGACAGGCGGCTATGGCTACACCTTC. Full variable domain (rest looked up from reference TRBV5-1 and TRBJ1-2): KAGVTQTPRYLIKTRGQQVTLSCSPISGHRSVSWYQQTPGQGLQFLFEYFSETQRNKGNFPGRFSGRQFSNSRSEMNVSTLELGDSALYLCASSDQTGGYGYTFGSGTRLTVV.

The rearrangement joins TRBV4-2 to TRBJ2-2; D might be TRBD2 (6 bases). Trimming removed 1 base at V and 4 bases at J, with 13 bases between. The CDR3 spans 16 residues. CDR1 is LGHNA and CDR2 is YNFKEQ in the germline V gene. The CDR3: CASSQVSGTATGELFF. CDR3 DNA sequence: TGTGCCAGCAGCCAAGTGTCCGGGACTGCCACCGGGGAGCTGTTTTTT.

CDR3 in amino acids: CASTGREDYGYTF. For the CDR3, the DNA is TGTGCCAGTACCGGCAGGGAGGACTATGGCTACACCTTC. This rearrangement joins TRBV19 to TRBJ1-2, with D possibly being TRBD1 (5 bases). The V gene's germline CDR1 is LNHDA and CDR2 SQIVND (reference sequence). The CDR3 length is 13 residues. V was shortened by 7 bases and J by 3 bases, with 12 bases between the two germline ends.

This chain joins TRBV5-1 and TRBJ2-2, with D uncertain. Germline CDR1 reads SGHRS; CDR2 reads YFSETQ. With 0 bases removed from V and 6 bases from J, the gap between germline ends came to 6 bases. The CDR3 extends over 13 amino acids. CDR3: CASSLDSAGELFF. As DNA, the CDR3 is TGCGCCAGCAGCTTGGACTCGGCCGGGGAGCTGTTTTTT.

This clone was picked up one time. This chain links TRBV18 with TRBJ2-3, with 9 bases that match TRBD1. This CDR3 comprises 16 residues. Germline assignment: CDR1 KGHSH and CDR2 LQKENI. V dropped 0 bases and J dropped 5; count of bases not matched to a gene: 6. The DNA of the CDR3 is TGTGCCAGCTCACCACCGGGGACAGGGTTAGGAGATACGCAGTATTTT. It specifies CASSPPGTGLGDTQYF.

The J gene is TRBJ1-1, the V gene TRBV2, with TRBD1 matching 10 bases. Germline V CDR1 and CDR2: SNHLY, FYNNEI. V dropped 11 bases and J dropped 3; count of bases not matched to a gene: 12. This CDR3 region has 15 residues. CDR3 DNA sequence: TGTGCCGGGGGGGACAGGGGTCGTTCGGACACTGAAGCTTTCTTT. Protein: CAGGDRGRSDTEAFF.

The CDR3 nucleotides read TGTGCCAGCAGTCGACAACCCTCTGGGGAGCAGTACTTC. Translated: CASSRQPSGEQYF. The gene calls are TRBV25-1 and TRBJ2-7; D is unclear. The germline gives CDR1 MGHDK, CDR2 SYGVNS. CDR3 length equals 13 residues. Trimming cost V 5 bases and J 7 bases, with 15 bases left between them.

In this sample, this clone turned up once. The genes are TRBV7-9 and TRBJ2-3, with D possibly being TRBD1 (6 bases). The length of the CDR3 is 14 residues. Germline V gene lookup returns CDR1 SEHNR and CDR2 FQNEAQ (reference sequence). Trimming stripped 5 bases from V and 4 bases from J, with 13 bases between. CDR3 sequence: CASSRDTRADTQYF. CDR3 bases: TGTGCCAGCAGCCGGGACACCAGGGCAGATACGCAGTATTTT.

The chain carries TRBV6-5 and TRBJ1-5; 7 bases are a match to TRBD1. Germline V gene sequence: CDR1 MNHEY, CDR2 SVGAGI. This CDR3 has 14 residues. The junction had 5 bases not matched to a gene; V was cut back by 5 bases and J by 4 bases. DNA of the CDR3: TGTGCCAGCAGTCCGGACAGGATGAATCAGCCCCAGCATTTT. Residues: CASSPDRMNQPQHF.